Listed here are 27 T cell receptor beta chains from one sample, sequenced in a study of blood T cells in healthy people across ages (dated by TCRdb to the mid-2010s). The library was obtained by 5' RACE. The instrument was an Illumina HiSeq 2500. A second PCR of roughly 7 to 12 cycles was performed with a sample-barcoded 5' primer and a J-beta primer mix. In-frame beta chains were kept once TCRdb had trimmed the public reads at Q25 with fastp and called clones with MiXCR. A single entry per CDR3 protein holds the most common genes and DNA from its merged rows. This sample comprises under 950,000 distinct CDR3 sequences, about 24% of them detected only once. The ten largest clonotypes hold 22% of the sample. The sequencing input was blood. Receptors were obtained from an older man in good health.

J is TRBJ2-2 and V is TRBV14; TRBD1 aligns across 9 bases. The CDR3 is made up of 16 amino acids. Trimming took 3 bases from V and 5 from J; bases not matched to a gene: 7. Germline loops: CDR1 SGHDN, CDR2 FVKESK. CDR3 protein: CASSHLVTGGTGELFF. The CDR3 DNA reads as TGTGCCAGCAGCCATCTGGTGACAGGGGGGACCGGGGAGCTGTTTTTT.

This clonotype was counted many times. The rearrangement links TRBV12-3 or TRBV12-4 to TRBJ1-2, with no clear D. The CDR3 has 13 amino acids. Between the trimmed V and J ends, which lost 5 bases and 4 bases, there was a span of 11 bases. Here the CDR3 reads CASSLGSSYGYTF. The CDR3 DNA follows: TGTGCCAGCAGTCTTGGGTCCTCCTATGGCTACACCTTC.

This clonotype occurred a few times. The rearrangement uses TRBV6-6 and TRBJ1-3; a possible D gene is TRBD1 (5 bases). Germline CDR1 and CDR2: MNHNY and SVGAGI (reference sequence). This CDR3 has 12 residues. The V gene lost 0 bases and the J gene lost 10 bases, with 7 bases spanning the gap. CDR3 nucleotides: TGTGCCAGCAGTTACTCCAGGGAAACCATATATTTT. Translating it yields CASSYSRETIYF.

CDR3 in amino acids: CASRLDPYNEQFF. In DNA form, the CDR3 reads TGTGCCAGCCGACTAGATCCCTACAATGAGCAGTTCTTC. This chain joins TRBV11-3 and TRBJ2-1, with D possibly TRBD2 on 6 matching bases. CDR3 length: 13 amino acids. Germline CDR1 is SGHNT and CDR2 is YENEEA. Deletions cut 8 bases from V and 2 bases from J, with 10 bases between.

There are a few counts of this clonotype. The V and J genes are TRBV9 and TRBJ1-1; D call uncertain. The germline V gene has CDR1 SGDLS and CDR2 YYNGEE. V shed 0 bases and J shed 3 bases, with 6 bases lying between them. The CDR3 runs to 13 residues. CDR3 protein: CASSVGSDTEAFF. The CDR3 coding sequence is TGTGCCAGCAGCGTAGGCAGCGACACTGAAGCTTTCTTT.

This clonotype was counted between two and nine times. The chain combines TRBV20-1 with TRBJ1-2; 9 bases line up with TRBD1. The germline V gene encodes CDR1 DFQATT and CDR2 SNEGSKA (reference sequence). Trimming at V came to 6 bases and at J to 6 bases, leaving 8 bases not matched to a gene. CDR3 length equals 13 residues. DNA of the CDR3: TGCAGTGCCCCTCACAGGGGGCTCCATGGCTACACCTTC. Protein: CSAPHRGLHGYTF.

This clonotype was counted only a few times. The genes are TRBV20-1 and TRBJ2-5; 14 nucleotides agree with TRBD2. The CDR3 extends over 14 amino acids. Germline CDR1 DFQATT, CDR2 SNEGSKA (reference sequence). The ends lost 4 bases at V and 4 bases at J; junction bases unmatched: 2. The DNA of the CDR3 is TGCAGTGCTATGGGACTAGCGGGAGTAGAGACCCAGTACTTC. Amino acid sequence: CSAMGLAGVETQYF.

The chain is built from TRBV3-1 and TRBJ2-5, with 11 bases fitting TRBD1. TRBJ2-1 explains the end of the DNA better; the J call may be wrong. This CDR3 is 16 amino acids long. CDR1 is LGHDT and CDR2 is YNNKEL in the germline V gene (reference sequence). The CDR3 region is CASSQPGQGASYEQFF. DNA for the CDR3: TGTGCCAGCAGCCAACCAGGACAGGGGGCTTCCTATGAGCAGTTCTTC.

The chain recombines TRBV7-8 with TRBJ2-3; perhaps D is TRBD1 or TRBD2 (5 bases each). The V end was cut by 1 base, the J end by 7 bases, with 18 bases between. Germline CDR1 reads SGHVS; CDR2 reads FQNEAQ. The CDR3 runs 16 residues. DNA for the CDR3: TGTGCCAGCAGCTTAGACGGGACCCTAGGTTGGAATACGCAGTATTTT. This translates into CASSLDGTLGWNTQYF.

V usage is TRBV24-1 and J usage is TRBJ2-2; 10 bases are a match to TRBD1. The CDR3 covers 16 residues. V was pared by 3 bases and J by 4 bases, with 4 bases of the junction left unmatched. The germline CDR1 and CDR2 sequences are KGHDR and SFDVKD. The CDR3 here is CATSDADRGVTGELFF. The CDR3 DNA reads as TGTGCCACCAGTGATGCGGACAGGGGGGTCACCGGGGAGCTGTTTTTT.

A few counts support this clonotype. This chain uses TRBV29-1 with TRBJ2-5; the match to TRBD1 covers 7 bases. Germline V gene lookup returns CDR1 SQVTM and CDR2 ANQGSEA. The V and J ends lost 6 bases and 5 bases, in that order; junction bases with no gene match: 6. CDR3 length: 12 residues. The CDR3 nucleotides read TGCAGCGTCGCGCCGGGACAGGAGACCCAGTACTTC. Amino acids: CSVAPGQETQYF.

V gene TRBV7-8 combines with J gene TRBJ1-5; D perhaps matches TRBD1 (5 bases). Germline V gene lookup returns CDR1 SGHVS and CDR2 FQNEAQ. Deletions cut 6 bases from V and 5 bases from J, with 14 bases between. This CDR3 has 14 residues. CDR3 in DNA: TGTGCCAGCAGAAACCCGGGGGGGGATCAGCCCCAGCATTTT. Translation: CASRNPGGDQPQHF.

This clonotype occurred a few times. This chain joins TRBV7-3 and TRBJ1-1; D is ambiguous. CDR1 and CDR2 from the germline V gene are SGHTA and FQGTGA. Trimming took off 5 bases at V and 3 bases at J, with 10 bases between the two ends. The CDR3 has 13 amino acids. CDR3 loop: CASSRTTYTEAFF. CDR3 bases: TGTGCCAGCAGCAGGACCACGTACACTGAAGCTTTCTTT.

This clonotype was found a few times. The J gene is TRBJ1-4, the V gene TRBV5-6, with a weak D call TRBD1 (5 bases). Germline assignment: CDR1 SGHDT and CDR2 YYEEEE. This CDR3 region has 15 residues. Trimming removed 3 bases from V and 4 bases from J, with 13 bases in between. CDR3 sequence (DNA): TGTGCCAGCAGCTGGGGAGCAGGGATTAATGAAAAACTGTTTTTT. Translating gives CASSWGAGINEKLFF.

This clonotype was found a few times. V is TRBV19 and J is TRBJ2-1; TRBD2 matches at 9 bases. This CDR3 has 14 amino acids. Losses at the gene ends were 4 bases for V and 6 bases for J; bases not matched to a gene: 4. Germline CDR1 is LNHDA and CDR2 is SQIVND (reference sequence). Here the CDR3 DNA reads TGTGCCAGTAGTAGGGGGACTAGCAGCAATGAGCAGTTCTTC. Translation: CASSRGTSSNEQFF.

The chain links TRBV12-3 or TRBV12-4 to TRBJ2-2; D is unresolved. CDR3 length: 13 amino acids. Deletions cut 7 bases from V and 5 bases from J, with 11 bases between. The CDR3, as DNA: TGTGCCAGCATCCTGGACGGGACCGGGGAGCTGTTTTTT. Protein sequence: CASILDGTGELFF.

This clonotype was detected only a few times. This chain uses TRBV2 with TRBJ2-3, with TRBD2 matching over 7 bases. Looked up from germline, CDR1 is SNHLY and CDR2 is FYNNEI. V lost 5 bases, J lost 1 base, and 12 bases stayed unmatched. The CDR3 spans 17 residues. The CDR3 reads CASSSTPRGGGTDTQYF. CDR3 in DNA: TGTGCCAGCAGTTCGACCCCACGGGGAGGGGGCACAGATACGCAGTATTTT.

The genes are TRBV9 and TRBJ2-2; D is undetermined. The ends were cut back, 7 bases at V and 4 bases at J, with 8 bases in the middle. In germline, CDR1 is SGDLS, CDR2 YYNGEE. The CDR3 consists of 12 residues. The CDR3 sequence is CASGRLTGELFF. CDR3 nucleotides: TGTGCCAGCGGTCGCCTCACCGGGGAGCTGTTTTTT. The full variable domain, its missing parts supplied by reference TRBV9 and TRBJ2-2, is DSGVTQTPKHLITATGQRVTLRCSPRSGDLSVYWYQQSLDQGLQFLIQYYNGEERAKGNILERFSAQQFPDLHSELNLSSLELGDSALYFCASGRLTGELFFGEGSRLTVL.

This clonotype was seen a handful of times. The rearrangement uses TRBV30 and TRBJ2-2, with TRBD1 identical over 8 bases. With 8 bases clipped from V and 5 bases from J, the junction kept 10 bases outside the gene matches. The CDR3 length is 14 residues. Germline-derived CDR1 and CDR2 are GTSNPN and SVGIG (reference sequence). The CDR3, as DNA: TGTGCCCGCCTGACAGGGGAGAGGACCGGGGAGCTGTTTTTT. This encodes CARLTGERTGELFF.

This clonotype has just a few counts. A much larger clone is a single base away; this may be a read error. V and J are TRBV6-2 or TRBV6-3 and TRBJ2-3; D not certain. The germline gives CDR1 MNHEY, CDR2 SVGEGT. The CDR3 is 13 residues long. This chain's CDR3 is CVSSYSSADTQYF. CDR3 DNA sequence: TGTGTCAGCAGTTACTCGAGTGCGGATACGCAGTATTTT.

The chain joins TRBV7-2 to TRBJ2-3, with a tentative D call TRBD2 (6 bases). V dropped 2 bases and J dropped 4 bases, with 16 bases sitting between them. CDR3 length: 16 amino acids. CDR1 SGHTA and CDR2 FQGNSA come from the germline V gene. The CDR3 region is CASSLFVGSGADTQYF. CDR3 in DNA: TGTGCCAGCAGCTTATTTGTCGGGAGTGGGGCAGATACGCAGTATTTT.

In its sample, this clonotype was seen a few times. The genes are TRBV6-1 and TRBJ2-7; 8 bases map to TRBD1. After removal of 6 bases from V and 2 bases from J, the junction contained 9 bases not matched to a gene. Germline loops: CDR1 MNHNS, CDR2 SASEGT. This CDR3 comprises 15 residues. The CDR3 spells CASRPGTGPAYEQYF. CDR3 nucleotides: TGTGCCAGCAGACCCGGGACAGGACCCGCCTACGAGCAGTACTTC.

The chain links TRBV4-2 to TRBJ2-5; 7 bases are shared with TRBD2. Looked up from germline, CDR1 is LGHNA and CDR2 is YNFKEQ. The CDR3 totals 15 residues. Unmatched junction bases numbered 7, after V lost 4 bases and J lost 2 bases. The DNA for the CDR3 is TGTGCCAGCAGCCCTTCGGGGGGAGATCAAGAGACCCAGTACTTC. Protein: CASSPSGGDQETQYF.

This clonotype was detected a few times. The chain carries TRBV10-3 and TRBJ2-7; no clear D gene. Looked up from germline, CDR1 is ENHRY and CDR2 is SYGVKD. The CDR3 is 14 amino acids. Trimming cost V 0 bases and J 1 base, with 7 bases left between them. The CDR3 coding sequence is TGTGCCATCAGTGAGTCAGGCAGGTCCTACGAGCAGTACGTC. It translates to CAISESGRSYEQYV.

The chain couples TRBV5-1 to TRBJ2-3, with a possible D match to TRBD2 (5 bases). This CDR3 is 16 amino acids long. The V gene's germline CDR1 is SGHRS and CDR2 YFSETQ. V dropped 5 bases and J dropped 0 bases, with 16 bases sitting between them. The CDR3 nucleotides are TGCGCCAGCAGTATAACGGCGGGCTCTAGCACAGATACGCAGTATTTT. Translation gives CASSITAGSSTDTQYF. Full variable domain (rest looked up from reference TRBV5-1 and TRBJ2-3): KAGVTQTPRYLIKTRGQQVTLSCSPISGHRSVSWYQQTPGQGLQFLFEYFSETQRNKGNFPGRFSGRQFSNSRSEMNVSTLELGDSALYLCASSITAGSSTDTQYFGPGTRLTVL.

The J gene is TRBJ1-6, the V gene TRBV9, with unresolved D. The CDR3 is made up of 15 amino acids. Germline values: CDR1 SGDLS, CDR2 YYNGEE. Trimming left V 2 bases short and J 10 bases short, with 16 bases between. CDR3 sequence: CASSVAGILGSPLHF. CDR3 nucleotides: TGTGCCAGCAGCGTCGCCGGGATCCTCGGCTCACCCCTCCACTTT.

Only a few counts were recorded for this clonotype. The chain links TRBV28 to TRBJ2-5, with D possibly being TRBD1 (6 bases). The DNA end is a closer match to TRBJ2-7, so the J assignment may be wrong. Looked up from germline, CDR1 is MDHEN and CDR2 is SYDVKM. CDR3 length: 13 amino acids. The CDR3 loop reads CASSPGHSLEQYF. For the CDR3, the DNA is TGTGCCAGCAGTCCGGGACATAGTCTCGAGCAGTACTTC.